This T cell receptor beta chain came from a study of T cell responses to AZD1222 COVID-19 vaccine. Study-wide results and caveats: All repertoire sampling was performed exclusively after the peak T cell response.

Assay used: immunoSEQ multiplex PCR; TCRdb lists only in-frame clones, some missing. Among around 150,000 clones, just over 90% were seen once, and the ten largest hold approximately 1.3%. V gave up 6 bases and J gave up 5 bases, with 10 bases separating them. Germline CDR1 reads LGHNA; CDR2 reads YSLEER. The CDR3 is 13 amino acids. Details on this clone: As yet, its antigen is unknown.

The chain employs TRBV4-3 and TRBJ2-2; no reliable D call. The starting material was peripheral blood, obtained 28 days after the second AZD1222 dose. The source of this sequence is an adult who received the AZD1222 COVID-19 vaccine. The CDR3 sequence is CASSPEPTGELFF. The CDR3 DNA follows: TGCGCCAGCAGTCCTGAACCTACCGGGGAGCTGTTTTTT.